This TCR beta chain was sequenced during a study of Graves' ophthalmopathy and Graves' hyperthyroidism. Hyperthyroidism patients had new diagnoses, durations under 2 months, and ages of 18 to 65. Using RNA transcripts, the TCR beta CDR3 regions were amplified. HTBI primers were employed in first-round RT-PCR, then a second-round multiplex PCR followed. Each CDR3 protein is one row after TCRdb ran MiXCR on the multiplex PCR reads. The repertoire holds over a million distinct CDR3 sequences, with about 36% as singletons. Per germline, CDR1 DFQATT and CDR2 SNEGSKA (reference sequence). This CDR3 has 12 amino acids. The V end lost 3 bases, the J end lost 3 bases, and 9 bases lay between the germline ends.

The rearrangement links TRBV20-1 to TRBJ2-7; D uncertain. This sequence originates from an adult man with Graves' hyperthyroidism. The sample taken for sequencing was peripheral blood or thyroid tissue (not recorded which). The CDR3 region is CSASIVLYEQYF. For the CDR3, the DNA is TGCAGTGCTAGTATCGTCCTCTACGAGCAGTACTTC.